The 5 T cell receptor beta chains in this list originate from one sample, sequenced in a study of graft-versus-host responses after intestinal transplantation. These receptors are not linked to any known antigen. The data were produced by immunoSEQ multiplex PCR, yet TCRdb's version contains in-frame clones alone and is incomplete. The sample lists 65,000 to 90,000 clones; roughly 90% were seen once. The source material was unstimulated CD8+ T cells sorted from spleen or lymph node cells, sampled before intestinal transplant. The receptors were gathered from a human donor who received an intestinal transplant.

The chain carries TRBV6-1 and TRBJ2-5; D is perhaps TRBD2 (5 bases). The CDR3 length is 12 residues. The V end lost 10 bases, the J end lost 0 bases, and 9 bases lay between the germline ends. From germline, CDR1 is MNHNS and CDR2 SASEGT. CDR3 nucleotides: TGTGCCACCCTGGACTACCAAGAGACCCAGTACTTC. This encodes CATLDYQETQYF.

This clone was counted once. The chain has TRBV5-1 and TRBJ2-7; perhaps TRBD2 as D (6 bases). The CDR3 contains 17 residues. The V gene's germline CDR1 is SGHRS and CDR2 YFSETQ. Trimming took 6 bases from V and 1 from J, leaving 23 bases between them. The CDR3 loop reads CASTLGLAPRPSYEQYF. CDR3 DNA sequence: TGCGCCAGCACCCTGGGCCTAGCGCCGAGACCTTCCTACGAGCAGTACTTC.

This clone was recorded a few times. This rearrangement joins TRBV5-8 to TRBJ1-2; D gene ambiguous. The CDR3 covers 12 residues. Trimming stripped 4 bases from V and 3 bases from J, with 7 bases between. Germline values: CDR1 SGHTS, CDR2 YDEGEE. The CDR3 region has the DNA TGTGCCAGCAGCCCTTTATACTATGGCTACACCTTC. This encodes CASSPLYYGYTF.

V is TRBV27 and J is TRBJ1-5, with 7 bases that match TRBD1. The CDR3 consists of 19 residues. J was trimmed by 12 bases and V by 1 base; bases with no gene match: 24. Germline-derived CDR1 and CDR2 are MNHEY and SMNVEV (reference sequence). CDR3 amino acids: CASSLLRLSGTEVNRNQHF. CDR3 in DNA: TGTGCCAGCAGTTTATTACGTCTATCCGGGACAGAGGTGAATCGGAACCAGCATTTT.

V is TRBV9 and J is TRBJ2-1, with 12 positions matching TRBD2. CDR1 is SGDLS and CDR2 is YYNGEE in the germline V gene. V gave up 4 bases and J gave up 5 bases; unmatched junction bases: 7. The length of the CDR3 is 16 residues. The CDR3: CASSPRTSGENNEQFF. CDR3 nucleotides: TGTGCCAGCAGCCCCAGGACTAGCGGGGAAAACAATGAGCAGTTCTTC.